This TCR beta chain was identified during a study of patients and donors after allogeneic stem cell transplantation. From the RT-PCR reads, TCRdb called clonotypes with MiXCR, one entry per CDR3 protein. The sample has 190,000 or so distinct CDR3 sequences, around 41% seen once. Germline V CDR1 and CDR2: MGHRA, YSYEKL. The CDR3 covers 15 residues. Germline trimming cut 0 bases from V and 2 bases from J; bases unmatched to any gene: 3. Sequences were obtained from blood, either unsorted or a sorted T cell fraction (not recorded which). V gene TRBV4-1 combines with J gene TRBJ2-7; the match to TRBD1 covers 8 bases. The clonotype comes from a human donor who was either an allogeneic HSCT recipient or a stem cell or donor lymphocyte infusion donor (not recorded which). It is not recorded whose cells these are; they may come from a transplant donor. The CDR3 sequence is CASSQETGVAYEQYF. In nucleotides, the CDR3 is TGCGCCAGCAGCCAAGAGACAGGGGTAGCCTACGAGCAGTACTTC.